Each of the 20 T cell receptor beta chains below was sequenced from the same sample in a study of post-analysis software for immune sequencing data. Notes on the study in general: TRBV segments more frequent in patients than in controls numbered several and included TRBV5-6, TRBV5-1 and TRBV20-1.

TCR beta cDNA libraries had unique molecular identifiers. TCRdb redid the calling of the PCR reads with MiXCR, one entry per CDR3 protein. This table holds some 450,000 distinct CDR3 sequences, nearly 45% found once. Their antigens remain unidentified. Sequencing used blood. The receptor source for this set is a girl between 5 and 17 years old with multiple sclerosis.

This chain links TRBV6-6 with TRBJ2-7; TRBD2 matches at 11 bases. Germline values: CDR1 MNHNY, CDR2 SVGAGI (reference sequence). V dropped 5 bases and J dropped 3; count of bases not matched to a gene: 6. This CDR3 has 15 amino acids. In nucleotides, the CDR3 is TGTGCCAGCAGTGGGTCCGGGACTAGCGGCTACGAGCAGTACTTC. This encodes CASSGSGTSGYEQYF.

This chain joins TRBV20-1 and TRBJ2-1, with TRBD2 matching over 14 bases. The J segment lost 4 bases and the V segment lost 5 bases, leaving 7 bases of the junction unmatched. CDR1 DFQATT and CDR2 SNEGSKA come from the germline V gene (reference sequence). This CDR3 has 16 amino acids. CDR3 nucleotides: TGCAGTGCTCCAGGACTAGCGGGAGGACTTTACAATGAGCAGTTCTTC. This translates into CSAPGLAGGLYNEQFF.

This clonotype has just a few counts. This CDR3 is CSVDFDGYTF. The CDR3 DNA follows: TGCAGCGTTGATTTTGATGGCTACACCTTC. The chain carries TRBV29-1 and TRBJ1-2; D gene unclear. Germline V lookup: CDR1 SQVTM, CDR2 ANQGSEA. The CDR3 totals 10 residues. Trimming shortened V by 3 bases and J by 6 bases, and 5 bases separated the two germline ends.

This clonotype was counted between two and nine times. This chain uses TRBV6-1 with TRBJ1-5; the D is unclear. V lost 6 bases and J 3 bases, leaving 15 bases between the germline ends. This CDR3 has 15 residues. Germline-derived CDR1 and CDR2 are MNHNS and SASEGT. DNA of the CDR3: TGTGCCAGCAGAACATTAGAGGCCTTCAATCAGCCCCAGCATTTT. Amino acids: CASRTLEAFNQPQHF.

This clonotype turned up a few times. The rearrangement uses TRBV5-1 and TRBJ2-1; 9 bases line up with TRBD1. The CDR3 is 15 amino acids. CDR1 and CDR2 (germline): SGHRS, YFSETQ. V trimming: 4 bases; J trimming: 4 bases; junction bases outside the gene matches: 6. DNA for the CDR3: TGCGCCAGCAGCACCCCGGGGACAGGGTACAATGAGCAGTTCTTC. It translates to CASSTPGTGYNEQFF.

This clonotype was observed a handful of times. The chain has TRBV6-2 or TRBV6-3 and TRBJ2-7; D call uncertain. From germline, CDR1 is MNHEY and CDR2 SVGEGT. The CDR3 length is 12 residues. V lost 5 bases and J lost 6, with 11 bases in between. CDR3 DNA: TGTGCCAGCAGTCGCCGCCCCGGCGAGCAGTACTTC. Translated: CASSRRPGEQYF.

The CDR3 DNA reads TGCAGCGTGGGCACCAGGGAAGTCATGCAGTTCTTC. Protein sequence: CSVGTREVMQFF. This chain links TRBV29-1 with TRBJ2-1, with D possibly matching TRBD1 (5 bases). Germline lookup yields CDR1 SQVTM and CDR2 ANQGSEA. V gave up 6 bases and J gave up 12 bases, with 18 bases separating them. The CDR3 consists of 12 residues.

The chain couples TRBV20-1 to TRBJ2-5; D is undetermined. The J call may be faulty, since TRBJ2-4 better matches the DNA end. Germline-derived CDR1 and CDR2 are DFQATT and SNEGSKA (reference sequence). This CDR3 is built from 12 residues. The CDR3, as DNA: TGCAGCACCCAGCGATCCAAAAACATTCAGTACTTC. It codes for CSTQRSKNIQYF.

This clonotype has more than one count but fewer than ten. V and J are TRBV20-1 and TRBJ2-5, with D unresolved. This CDR3 region has 13 residues. V lost 0 bases and J lost 3, with 8 bases in between. Germline-derived CDR1 and CDR2 are DFQATT and SNEGSKA (reference sequence). The CDR3 protein is CSARDSPEETQYF. The CDR3 DNA reads as TGCAGTGCTAGAGACAGTCCCGAAGAGACCCAGTACTTC.

This clonotype appeared a single time. V gene TRBV6-1 combines with J gene TRBJ2-5; possible D gene TRBD2, 7 bases. The J call is in doubt because the DNA end fits TRBJ2-7 better. Germline CDR1 MNHNS, CDR2 SASEGT. The CDR3 runs to 14 residues. For the CDR3, the DNA is TGTGCCACGGGGGAGGGGGGTTTTATCTACGAGCAGTACTTC. It specifies CATGEGGFIYEQYF.

This rearrangement joins TRBV5-1 to TRBJ2-1, with a weak D call TRBD2 (5 bases). The J call may be mistaken, given a closer DNA end match to TRBJ2-7. The CDR3 is made up of 15 amino acids. The germline V gene encodes CDR1 SGHRS and CDR2 YFSETQ. The CDR3 DNA sequence: TGCGCCAGCAGCATTGACGGCCTTCCGGGGTACGAGCAGTACTTC. It translates to CASSIDGLPGYEQYF.

The rearrangement joins TRBV7-2 to TRBJ1-5; D remains unclear. The length of the CDR3 is 15 residues. Trimming stripped 1 base from V and 1 base from J, with 8 bases between. Germline assignment: CDR1 SGHTA and CDR2 FQGNSA. This CDR3 reads CASSLGVLSNQPQHF. The CDR3 DNA reads as TGTGCCAGCAGCTTAGGGGTTCTCAGCAATCAGCCCCAGCATTTT. Filled out from reference TRBV7-2 and TRBJ1-5, the complete variable domain reads GAGVSQSPSNKVTEKGKDVELRCDPISGHTALYWYRQSLGQGLEFLIYFQGNSAPDKSGLPSDRFSAERTGGSVSTLTIQRTQQEDSAVYLCASSLGVLSNQPQHFGDGTRLSIL.

This clonotype was picked up one time. This chain uses TRBV24-1 with TRBJ1-2; D remains ambiguous. Germline V lookup: CDR1 KGHDR, CDR2 SFDVKD. This CDR3 contains 14 residues. Trimming shortened V by 4 bases and J by 4 bases, and 12 bases separated the two germline ends. The CDR3 bases are TGTGCCACCAGTGAGGGCCCAGCGGCCTATGGCTACACCTTC. It is translated as CATSEGPAAYGYTF.

The chain uses TRBV20-1 and TRBJ2-3; 11 bases fit TRBD1. The V gene's germline CDR1 is DFQATT and CDR2 SNEGSKA (reference sequence). Unmatched junction bases numbered 6, after V lost 6 bases and J lost 4 bases. This CDR3 contains 14 residues. The CDR3 reads CSAAGQGGPDTQYF. CDR3 DNA: TGCAGTGCGGCGGGACAGGGGGGTCCAGATACGCAGTATTTT.

In the case of this clonotype: At one boundary the junction diverges from the germline segment, which might be a read error. The chain employs TRBV2 and TRBJ2-7; D could derive from TRBD1 or TRBD2 (5 bases each). The CDR3 is 19 residues long. Germline V gene data show CDR1 as SNHLY and CDR2 as FYNNEI. In DNA form, the CDR3 reads TGTACCAGCAGTGAGTGGGACCCGCGGTGGCAGGGCTTTGGCAACGAGCAGTACTTC. This encodes CTSSEWDPRWQGFGNEQYF.

This clonotype was observed a handful of times. This chain joins TRBV28 and TRBJ1-2, with 8 bases fitting TRBD1. CDR3 length: 19 amino acids. The germline CDR1 and CDR2 sequences are MDHEN and SYDVKM. The junction had 22 bases not matched to a gene; V was cut back by 5 bases and J by 5 bases. This CDR3 reads CASSTNSGGQGYLGYGYTF. DNA of the CDR3: TGTGCCAGCAGTACAAACTCGGGAGGACAGGGCTACCTTGGGTATGGCTACACCTTC.

A remark on this clonotype: At one end the junction does not follow the germline gene, possibly because of a read error. The chain couples TRBV14 to TRBJ2-3, with 7 bases fitting TRBD2. The CDR3 spans 15 residues. CDR1 is SGHDN and CDR2 is FVKESK in the germline V gene. CDR3 amino acids: CASSQLAVITDTLYF. The DNA of the CDR3 is TGTGCCAGCAGCCAGCTAGCGGTGATCACAGATACGCTGTATTTT.

The genes are TRBV4-1 and TRBJ2-7; D is possibly TRBD1 or TRBD2 (6 bases each). This CDR3 comprises 15 residues. Germline CDR1 reads MGHRA; CDR2 reads YSYEKL. Trimming left V 0 bases short and J 3 bases short, with 12 bases between. The chain's CDR3 is CASSQDVGGLYEQYF. CDR3 sequence (DNA): TGCGCCAGCAGCCAAGATGTGGGGGGCCTCTACGAGCAGTACTTC.

This clonotype has just a few counts. The V call is TRBV7-9, the J call TRBJ2-7, with TRBD1 as a possible D gene (6 bases). The CDR3 is 13 residues long. V was pared by 2 bases and J by 6 bases, with 11 bases between. Germline assignment: CDR1 SEHNR and CDR2 FQNEAQ (reference sequence). The CDR3 nucleotides are TGTGCCAGCAGCTTAATGACAGGAACCGAGCAGTACTTC. Translation gives CASSLMTGTEQYF.

As regards this clonotype: One end of the junction fails to match germline, which may point to a read error. The chain is built from TRBV27 and TRBJ1-4; 7 positions agree with TRBD1. The CDR3 is 17 residues long. In germline, CDR1 is MNHEY, CDR2 SMNVEV (reference sequence). The CDR3 protein is CASRSGTVPISDEKLFF. The DNA for the CDR3 is TGTGCCAGCAGGTCCGGGACAGTTCCAATTTCCGATGAAAAGCTGTTTTTT. The whole variable domain, filled in from reference TRBV27 and TRBJ1-4, reads EAQVTQNPRYLITVTGKKLTVTCSQNMNHEYMSWYRQDPGLGLRQIYYSMNVEVTDKGDVPEGYKVSRKEKRNFPLILESPSPNQTSLYFCASRSGTVPISDEKLFFGSGTQLSVL.